The present T cell receptor (beta chain) was sequenced within a study of post-analysis software for immune sequencing data. Study-wide points: Relative to controls, patients had five TRBV segments at higher frequency, with TRBV5-6, TRBV5-1 and TRBV20-1 among these. Batch-matched samples strongly co-clustered by F measure.

Libraries were made from TCR beta cDNA, and they carried unique molecular identifiers. A population of about 0.85 to 11 million T cells gave rise to roughly 0.5 million cDNA molecules. TCRdb recomputed calls from the PCR reads with MiXCR, one row per CDR3 protein. The sample records some 690,000 distinct CDR3 sequences, approximately 30% being singletons. Germline CDR1 reads DFQATT; CDR2 reads SNEGSKA (reference sequence). The CDR3 consists of 10 residues. The V end was cut by 5 bases, the J end by 12 bases, with 11 bases between. There are a few counts of this clonotype. The antigen is not known. Sequenced material: blood. The sequence was collected from a girl aged 10 to 17 with multiple sclerosis. The chain is built from TRBV20-1 and TRBJ2-1; D is unresolved. CDR3 coding DNA: TGCAGTGCTGGAAAGGGTGGGCAGTTCTTC. Protein: CSAGKGGQFF.